The clone carrying this T cell receptor (beta chain) was detected only once. Its antigen is currently unknown. This record comes from a study of PD-1 blockade in classical Hodgkin lymphoma. Study conclusions and caveats: Later analyses included only patients treated at least 1 year post-ASCT. Newly diagnosed and completely responding patients shared comparable baseline diversity. Possible causes of repertoire differences, disease activity or prior therapy, remain undefined.

TCRdb keeps only in-frame clones here, not all; method: immunoSEQ multiplex PCR. This table has about 97,000 clones, roughly 90% appearing once. Brentuximab vedotin exposure varied, and every patient relapsed after autologous stem cell transplantation. Looked up from germline, CDR1 is SQVTM and CDR2 is ANQGSEA. Trimming removed 1 base from V and 1 base from J, with 10 bases in between. The CDR3 runs 14 residues. V gene TRBV29-1 combines with J gene TRBJ2-5; D may be TRBD2 (5 bases). This sample comprised peripheral blood mononuclear cells (PBMCs), obtained before the second cycle of nivolumab. The receptor comes from a human donor with classical Hodgkin lymphoma. CDR3 amino acids: CSVEGEDFQETQYF. CDR3 in DNA: TGCAGCGTTGAAGGTGAGGACTTCCAAGAGACCCAGTACTTC. The complete variable domain, with remaining parts taken from reference TRBV29-1 and TRBJ2-5, reads SAVISQKPSRDICQRGTSLTIQCQVDSQVTMMFWYRQQPGQSLTLIATANQGSEATYESGFVIDKFPISRPNLTFSTLTVSNMSPEDSSIYLCSVEGEDFQETQYFGPGTRLLVL.